The source of this TCR beta chain is a study of T cell repertoires in cytomegalovirus infection. About the research overall: Based on public TCR beta signatures, there were indications of CMV infection and of a matching HLA type. Study-wide findings and caveats: CMV-specific TCR beta clonotypes restricted by HLA-C were the ones dominating the ex vivo response. Summed public TCR beta family frequency identified CMV carriers bearing the relevant HLA.

TCRdb fed the reads into MiXCR, producing one record per CDR3 protein. The sample lists about 110,000 distinct CDR3 sequences, roughly 30% seen once, with 40% to 45% in the top ten. The CDR3 loop spans 15 amino acids. Trimming pared 4 bases from V and 2 bases from J, leaving 13 bases between. Looked up from germline, CDR1 is MNHNS and CDR2 is SASEGT. This clonotype was counted between two and nine times. Its cognate antigen is unknown. The TCR sequence derives from a human donor in good health (CMV status not recorded). Some clones in this sample may be carry-over from other donors' samples. The J gene is TRBJ2-3, the V gene TRBV6-1, with D possibly TRBD1 on 6 matching bases. This specimen consisted of CD8+ T cells from cultured PBMCs, obtained from culture after CMV antigen stimulation. The CDR3 sequence: CASSAGQGHTDTQYF. The CDR3 nucleotides read TGTGCCAGCAGTGCCGGCCAGGGACACACAGATACGCAGTATTTT.